This T cell receptor beta chain was sequenced in a study of blood T cell repertoires in COVID-19. The CDR3 spans 13 residues. The V gene's germline CDR1 is MNHEY and CDR2 SMNVEV (reference sequence). V lost 5 bases to trimming and J lost 7 bases; unmatched junction nucleotides: 6. This table comes from immunoSEQ multiplex PCR, and its TCRdb copy is limited to in-frame clones, with some not included. Of some 130,000 clones in the sample, approximately 84% are singletons; the top ten hold approximately 18%. This TCR was recovered from a woman at least 80 years old with acute or convalescent COVID-19. Specimen: peripheral blood. The J gene is TRBJ2-7, the V gene TRBV27; 9 bases align to TRBD1. The CDR3 spells CASSKQGAGEQYF. The CDR3 DNA is TGTGCCAGCAGTAAACAGGGGGCTGGGGAGCAGTACTTC.